These 15 T cell receptor beta chains were all obtained from the same sample, sequenced in a study of molecular identifiers for immune sequencing clone quantification. TCRdb re-called the PCR reads through MiXCR, storing one row per CDR3 protein. The sample records about 9,600 distinct CDR3 sequences, roughly 19% being singletons. Source material: naive CD8+ T cells from blood, with Jurkat cell RNA spiked in. Subset reported: FACS-sorted CD8+CD4-CCR7+CD45RA+ naive T cells. The receptors here all came from a human donor in good health. Some libraries in this study had Jurkat cell RNA spiked in.

This rearrangement joins TRBV6-1 to TRBJ2-7, with no clear D. The germline V and J ends were trimmed by 1 base and 4 bases, with 5 bases remaining between them. CDR1 is MNHNS and CDR2 is SASEGT in the germline V gene. This CDR3 has 12 residues. In DNA, the CDR3 is TGTGCCAGCAGTGAAGTTTCTTACGAGCAGTACTTC. This translates into CASSEVSYEQYF.

About this clonotype: A much larger clone differs from this one at a single base, so this may be a read error. The CDR3 here is CASGPRVGGAEAFF. CDR3 DNA: TGTGCCAGCGGGCCCAGGGTTGGTGGCGCTGAAGCTTTCTTT. The genes are TRBV6-1 and TRBJ1-1; possible D gene TRBD1, 5 bases. The CDR3 extends over 14 amino acids. The V gene's germline CDR1 is MNHNS and CDR2 SASEGT. The V end was cut by 8 bases, the J end by 6 bases, with 19 bases between.

This clonotype is deemed medium-sized. The chain combines TRBV5-1 with TRBJ2-5; D remains unclear. V was pared by 0 bases and J by 0 bases, with 6 bases between. The CDR3 is 14 amino acids. CDR1 is SGHRS, CDR2 YFSETQ, per germline. The CDR3 bases are TGCGCCAGCAGCTTGGCGGAGAACCAAGAGACCCAGTACTTC. It is translated as CASSLAENQETQYF.

The sample holds many counts of this clonotype. The chain links TRBV5-8 to TRBJ2-5; D gene unclear. V lost 0 bases to trimming and J lost 3 bases, with 15 bases between them. CDR1 is SGHTS and CDR2 is YDEGEE in the germline V gene. The CDR3 contains 16 residues. The CDR3 nucleotides read TGTGCCAGCAGCTTGGTTCTCGACCAGTTGAAAGAGACCCAGTACTTC. Protein product: CASSLVLDQLKETQYF.

The chain recombines TRBV12-3 or TRBV12-4 with TRBJ1-1, with TRBD1 identical over 7 bases. The V gene end was trimmed by 6 bases and the J gene end by 4 bases; junction bases not matched to a gene: 8. The CDR3 extends over 14 amino acids. This chain's CDR3 is CASSPSRGTTEAFF. CDR3 sequence (DNA): TGTGCCAGCAGCCCAAGCAGGGGGACCACTGAAGCTTTCTTT.

Relative to its sample, this clonotype is medium-sized (0.01 to 0.1%). J is TRBJ2-7 and V is TRBV10-3, with D uncertain. Germline CDR1 and CDR2: ENHRY and SYGVKD. Trimming shortened V by 0 bases and J by 0 bases, and 6 bases separated the two germline ends. The length of the CDR3 is 14 residues. The CDR3 DNA reads TGTGCCATCAGTGAGTCGATCTCCTCCTACGAGCAGTACTTC. It encodes CAISESISSYEQYF.

With regard to this clonotype: One end of the junction varies from germline; a read error may be responsible. V is TRBV5-1 and J is TRBJ1-1; TRBD1 aligns across 7 bases. Germline CDR1 is SGHRS and CDR2 is YFSETQ. The CDR3 extends over 14 amino acids. In DNA, the CDR3 is TGCGCCAGCGGCTTAGGGGGCCTGAACGCTGAAGCTTTCTTT. Translating gives CASGLGGLNAEAFF.

The sample holds many counts of this clonotype. The chain recombines TRBV9 with TRBJ2-2; D is ambiguous. This CDR3 has 12 residues. Germline values: CDR1 SGDLS, CDR2 YYNGEE. Between the trimmed V and J ends, which lost 0 bases and 6 bases, there was a span of 3 bases. The DNA of the CDR3 is TGTGCCAGCAGCGTAGTCGCCGGGGAGCTGTTTTTT. Its protein is CASSVVAGELFF.

This clonotype was recorded many times. This chain joins TRBV20-1 and TRBJ2-7, with a weak D call TRBD2 (5 bases). The V end was cut by 3 bases, the J end by 0 bases, with 12 bases between. CDR1 is DFQATT, CDR2 SNEGSKA, per germline (reference sequence). The CDR3 is made up of 14 amino acids. The CDR3 spells CSASPIGVSYEQYF. Written as DNA, the CDR3 is TGCAGTGCTAGCCCCATCGGGGTCTCCTACGAGCAGTACTTC.

This clonotype is classed as medium-sized. The V and J genes are TRBV7-2 and TRBJ2-3; the D gene is possibly TRBD1 (6 bases). Trimming removed 4 bases from V and 1 base from J, with 21 bases in between. The CDR3 covers 18 residues. Germline V gene sequence: CDR1 SGHTA, CDR2 FQGNSA. The CDR3: CASSSPHRTALGTDTQYF. In nucleotides, the CDR3 is TGTGCCAGCAGCTCTCCACACAGGACAGCCTTGGGCACAGATACGCAGTATTTT.

This clonotype was seen ten or more times. The chain employs TRBV12-3 or TRBV12-4 and TRBJ2-3; 8 bases map to TRBD2. The CDR3 is 17 amino acids. After removal of 3 bases from V and 8 bases from J, the junction contained 16 bases not matched to a gene. The CDR3 here is CASSLDGTGGPTSTQYF. CDR3 bases: TGTGCCAGCAGTTTGGATGGGACGGGGGGGCCTACGAGTACGCAGTATTTT.

The sample holds many counts of this clonotype. This sequence joins TRBV15 and TRBJ1-5; D ambiguous. V was shortened by 0 bases and J by 4 bases, with 10 bases between the two germline ends. In germline, CDR1 is LNHNV, CDR2 YYDKDF (reference sequence). This CDR3 contains 15 residues. The CDR3 here is CATSRDLGLNQPQHF. The CDR3 DNA follows: TGTGCCACCAGCAGAGATCTGGGATTGAATCAGCCCCAGCATTTT.

By share of the sample, this clonotype is medium-sized. One junction end disagrees with the germline gene, perhaps due to a read error. The chain recombines TRBV7-9 with TRBJ2-7; weak D call: TRBD2 (5 bases). The CDR3 spans 15 residues. Per germline, CDR1 SEHNR and CDR2 FQNEAQ (reference sequence). In DNA form, the CDR3 reads TGTGCCAGCAGCCTAGCTTTGTCGGGTGTCCACGAGCAGTACTTC. Its protein is CASSLALSGVHEQYF.

The table lists this clonotype with many counts. The chain is built from TRBV30 and TRBJ1-1; D gene ambiguous. The CDR3 contains 15 residues. CDR1 and CDR2 (germline): GTSNPN, SVGIG (reference sequence). V was trimmed by 0 bases and J by 4 bases, leaving 15 bases between them. The CDR3 bases are TGTGCCTGGAGTGTTGGCACCGTGCGGGGCACTGAAGCTTTCTTT. It specifies CAWSVGTVRGTEAFF.

Relative to its sample, this clonotype is medium-sized. The chain carries TRBV24-1 and TRBJ2-1; D is uncertain. Per germline, CDR1 KGHDR and CDR2 SFDVKD. V lost 4 bases to trimming and J lost 8 bases, with 11 bases between them. The length of the CDR3 is 13 residues. The CDR3 region is CATSDAYPDEQFF. CDR3 in DNA: TGTGCCACCAGTGACGCGTACCCAGATGAGCAGTTCTTC.